This TCR beta chain is from a study of beta chain features in type 1 diabetes. Every bit of the isolated RNA underwent reverse transcription, so sequencing read expressed TCRB transcripts. The read count averaged about 3.57 million across naive, central memory and regulatory T cell samples. TCRdb's copy holds only in-frame clones and misses some; the assay was immunoSEQ multiplex PCR. The table shows about 240,000 clones, with approximately 15% occurring only once. V trimming: 0 bases; J trimming: 7 bases; junction bases outside the gene matches: 5. The CDR3 covers 15 residues. CDR1 and CDR2 from the germline V gene are SGHNT and YYREEE (reference sequence). Only a few counts were recorded for this clone. Its matching antigen is unknown. General study findings and limits: Sequencing used cDNA, and cells with high TCR expression could therefore be over-represented. People with Type 1 diabetes carried modestly yet significantly shorter TCRB CDR3s in all four CD4+ subsets.

Sequencing was done on a sample of naive CD4+ T cells from blood. The J gene is TRBJ2-1, the V gene TRBV5-4; 9 bases align to TRBD2. This sequence originates from a man aged 25 to 45 with type 1 diabetes. CDR3 loop: CASSLAGLAGNEQFF. CDR3 DNA: TGTGCCAGCAGCTTGGCGGGACTAGCCGGAAATGAGCAGTTCTTC.